Sequencing of this T cell receptor beta chain was carried out in a study of T-cell memory formation after mild COVID-19. Amplification by 5'RACE using constant-segment primers produced TCR alpha and TCR beta cDNA libraries that carried sample barcodes and UMIs. TCRdb fed the 5' RACE reads into MiXCR, producing one record per CDR3 protein. The top ten hold 21% of the sample, which has around 320,000 distinct CDR3 sequences, 14% seen once. Trimming cost V 5 bases and J 14 bases; bases outside gene matches: 7. Germline CDR1 and CDR2: MNHEY and SMNVEV (reference sequence). The CDR3 is 13 residues long. Study-wide results and limits: There were some responding clones in pre-infection memory, which suggested that cross-reactive memory had joined. Clones shrinking between day 15 and 85 showed a balanced CD4/CD8 split, and those that grew later tilted toward CD4+. CD4+ contracting clones were mainly CM and EM; CD8+ ones, EMRA.

This clonotype was seen at least ten times. What it binds is not known. The chain uses TRBV27 and TRBJ2-1; 12 positions agree with TRBD2. This TCR came from a man younger than 30 who had mild COVID-19 (a few samples of this study predate the infection). Cell type and time point are not known. Sequencing was carried out using PBMCs or a T cell subset sorted from them (not recorded which). CDR3 in amino acids: CASSPRTSGVEFF. The CDR3 nucleotides are TGTGCCAGCAGTCCACGGACTAGCGGGGTAGAGTTCTTC.